This T cell receptor beta chain stems from a study of Tregs in tolerant kidney transplant recipients. Unstimulated Tregs (CD4+CD25+CD127-) and CD4+CD25- non-Tregs were sorted from PBMCs. V was clipped by 4 bases and J by 1 base, with 8 bases between them. The CDR3 consists of 13 residues. Germline V lookup: CDR1 GTSNPN, CDR2 SVGIG (reference sequence). Assay used: immunoSEQ multiplex PCR; TCRdb lists only in-frame clones, some missing. The record lists about 48,000 clones, of which the ten most abundant hold around 0.8%. Note on this clone: As yet, its antigen is unknown. Read data end 3 residues before the CDR3 end; the end is taken from the germline J gene.

Findings and limits, study-wide: Expanding Tregs on activated donor B cells appeared to best identify donor-specific TCRbeta clones. This study did not directly address biological reproducibility. Few patients were studied, so findings need validation in larger groups.

Sequencing used CD4+ T cells from blood, obtained before the transplant. This clonotype was obtained from a human donor who received a combined kidney and bone marrow transplant. V usage is TRBV30 and J usage is TRBJ2-1; D may be TRBD1 (5 bases). This CDR3 reads CAWIKGSYNEQFF. Incomplete CDR3 DNA: TGTGCCTGGATCAAGGGGTCCTACAATGAG.